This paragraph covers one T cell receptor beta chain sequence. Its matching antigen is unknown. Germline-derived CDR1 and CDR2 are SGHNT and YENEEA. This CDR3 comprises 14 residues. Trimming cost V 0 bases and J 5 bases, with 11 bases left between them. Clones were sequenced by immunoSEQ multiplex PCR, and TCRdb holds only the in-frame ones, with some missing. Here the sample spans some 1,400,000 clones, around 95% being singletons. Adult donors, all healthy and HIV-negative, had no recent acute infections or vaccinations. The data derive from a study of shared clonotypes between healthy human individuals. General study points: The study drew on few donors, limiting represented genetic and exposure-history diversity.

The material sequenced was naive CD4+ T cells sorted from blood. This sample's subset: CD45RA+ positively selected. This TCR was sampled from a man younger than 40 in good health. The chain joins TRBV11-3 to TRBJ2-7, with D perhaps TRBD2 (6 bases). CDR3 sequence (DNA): TGTGCCAGCAGCTTAGATGGAGGGAAGGACGAGCAGTACTTC. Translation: CASSLDGGKDEQYF. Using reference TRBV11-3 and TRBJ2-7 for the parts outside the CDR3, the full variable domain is EAGVVQSPRYKIIEKKQPVAFWCNPISGHNTLYWYLQNLGQGPELLIRYENEEAVDDSQLPKDRFSAERLKGVDSTLKIQPAELGDSAVYLCASSLDGGKDEQYFGPGTRLTVT.